This TCR beta chain derives from a study of T-cell memory formation after mild COVID-19. This clonotype occurred many times. The CDR3 is made up of 11 amino acids. Between the trimmed V and J ends, which lost 3 bases and 13 bases, there was a span of 10 bases. MiXCR, run by TCRdb on the 5' RACE reads, gives a single entry per CDR3 protein. The table includes about 410,000 distinct CDR3 sequences, 20% to 30% detected once. The chain joins TRBV12-3 or TRBV12-4 to TRBJ2-1; the D is unclear. Sequenced input: PBMCs or a T cell subset sorted from them (not recorded which). This clonotype was sampled from an adult woman who had mild COVID-19 (a few samples of this study predate the infection). Cell type and time point are not known. CDR3 region: CASSLSSDQFF. The CDR3 DNA follows: TGTGCCAGCAGTTTGAGTTCGGATCAGTTCTTC.